This record covers a single T cell receptor (beta chain). Its matching antigen is unknown. Germline-derived CDR1 and CDR2 are SGHNT and YYREEE (reference sequence). The CDR3 covers 13 residues. Deletions cut 3 bases from V and 8 bases from J, with 14 bases between. This sample is drawn from a study of CD8 T cells in Susac syndrome. The RNA, about 0.45 to 1 ug, was put through reverse transcription using random hexamers. TCRdb reprocessed the immunoSEQ multiplex PCR reads via MiXCR and lists one record per CDR3 protein. Of some 110,000 distinct CDR3 sequences in the sample, around 92% were seen once. Study-level points and caveats: The relatively small number of individuals in the TCR sequencing and HLA analysis was acknowledged by the study.

The sample consisted of CD4+ T cells from PBMCs. The receptor's source is a human donor with multiple sclerosis. The chain has TRBV5-4 and TRBJ1-2; perhaps TRBD1 as D (5 bases). The CDR3: CASSWDLTNGYTF. The CDR3 coding sequence is TGTGCCAGCAGCTGGGACCTGACCAACGGCTACACCTTC.